A single sample gave rise to the 6 T cell receptor beta chains below, sequenced in a study of PD-1 and CTLA-4 blockade in melanoma. Sequencing used immunoSEQ multiplex PCR; TCRdb keeps in-frame clones, though not all of them. The data contain about 31,000 clones, 80% to 95% of them singletons. The sequences come from CD8+ T cells from peripheral blood, collected from a patient given anti-PD-1 treatment. The receptors come from a human donor with melanoma.

The chain uses TRBV19 and TRBJ1-1; 9 nucleotides line up with TRBD1. V lost 6 bases, J lost 4 bases, and 3 bases stayed unmatched. Germline V gene data show CDR1 as LNHDA and CDR2 as SQIVND (reference sequence). The CDR3 has 13 amino acids. This CDR3 reads CASRTGGITEAFF. The CDR3 DNA reads TGTGCCAGTAGGACAGGGGGTATCACTGAAGCTTTCTTT.

This rearrangement joins TRBV7-9 to TRBJ1-5; possible D gene TRBD1, 5 bases. The V end lost 1 base, the J end lost 5 bases, and 15 bases lay between the germline ends. Per germline, CDR1 SEHNR and CDR2 FQNEAQ (reference sequence). The CDR3 totals 16 residues. CDR3 sequence (DNA): TGTGCCAGCAGCTTAGACTGGCAGGAGGGACATCAGCCCCAGCATTTT. It encodes CASSLDWQEGHQPQHF.

V gene TRBV28 combines with J gene TRBJ1-2; D call uncertain. The germline V gene encodes CDR1 MDHEN and CDR2 SYDVKM. V shed 3 bases and J shed 4 bases, with 12 bases lying between them. The CDR3 consists of 14 residues. The CDR3 nucleotides read TGTGCCAGCAGTTTTATAATCGCAACCTATGGCTACACCTTC. Encoded protein: CASSFIIATYGYTF.

This sequence joins TRBV6-1 and TRBJ2-1; D gene ambiguous. The CDR3 has 13 amino acids. From germline, CDR1 is MNHNS and CDR2 SASEGT. The germline V and J ends were trimmed by 3 bases and 1 base, with 4 bases remaining between them. CDR3 sequence: CASSEGSYNEQFF. In DNA form, the CDR3 reads TGTGCCAGCAGTGAGGGGTCCTACAATGAGCAGTTCTTC.

The rearrangement links TRBV11-1 to TRBJ2-1, with D unresolved. Trimming left V 7 bases short and J 7 bases short, with 14 bases between. Germline V gives CDR1 SGHAT, CDR2 FQDESV (reference sequence). CDR3 size: 13 residues. The CDR3 nucleotides are TGTGCCAGCACCTCAGTCGGCCCTAATGAGCAGTTCTTC. This encodes CASTSVGPNEQFF.

The V call is TRBV25-1, the J call TRBJ2-7; D is uncertain. V lost 6 bases and J lost 1, with 4 bases in between. Germline V lookup: CDR1 MGHDK, CDR2 SYGVNS. This CDR3 is 11 amino acids long. In DNA form, the CDR3 reads TGTGCCAGCAGCCCTTCCTACGAGCAGTACTTC. Translating it yields CASSPSYEQYF.